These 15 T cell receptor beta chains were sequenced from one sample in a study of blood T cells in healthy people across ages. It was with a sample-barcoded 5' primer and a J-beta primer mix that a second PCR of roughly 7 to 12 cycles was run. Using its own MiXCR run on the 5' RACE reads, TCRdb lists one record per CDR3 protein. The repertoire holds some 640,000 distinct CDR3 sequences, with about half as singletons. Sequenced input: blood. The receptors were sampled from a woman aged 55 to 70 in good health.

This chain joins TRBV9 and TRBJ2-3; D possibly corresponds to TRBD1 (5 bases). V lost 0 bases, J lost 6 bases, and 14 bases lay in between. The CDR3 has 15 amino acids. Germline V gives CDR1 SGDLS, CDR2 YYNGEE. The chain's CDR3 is CASSVDPQAMDTQYF. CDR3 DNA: TGTGCCAGCAGCGTAGATCCACAGGCAATGGATACGCAGTATTTT.

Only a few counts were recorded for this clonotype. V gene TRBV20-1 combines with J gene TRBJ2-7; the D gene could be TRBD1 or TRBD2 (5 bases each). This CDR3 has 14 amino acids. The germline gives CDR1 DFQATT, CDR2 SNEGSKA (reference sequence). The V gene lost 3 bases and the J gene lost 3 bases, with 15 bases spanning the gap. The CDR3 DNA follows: TGCAGTGCTAGTTTCCAGGGAGCGATCTACGAGCAGTACTTC. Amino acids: CSASFQGAIYEQYF.

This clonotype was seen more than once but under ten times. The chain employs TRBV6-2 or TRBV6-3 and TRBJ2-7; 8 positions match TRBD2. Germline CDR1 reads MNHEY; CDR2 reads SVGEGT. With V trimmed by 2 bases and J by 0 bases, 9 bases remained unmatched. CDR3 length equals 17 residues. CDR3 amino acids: CASSYPLAGLHSYEQYF. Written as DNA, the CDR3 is TGTGCCAGCAGTTACCCATTAGCGGGACTGCACTCCTACGAGCAGTACTTC.

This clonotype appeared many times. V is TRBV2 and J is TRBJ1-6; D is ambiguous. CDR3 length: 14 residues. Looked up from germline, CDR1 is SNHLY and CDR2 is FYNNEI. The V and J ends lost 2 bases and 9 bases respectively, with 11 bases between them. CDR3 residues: CASSESRSPSPLHF. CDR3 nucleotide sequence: TGTGCCAGCAGTGAAAGCAGGTCCCCTTCACCCCTCCACTTT.

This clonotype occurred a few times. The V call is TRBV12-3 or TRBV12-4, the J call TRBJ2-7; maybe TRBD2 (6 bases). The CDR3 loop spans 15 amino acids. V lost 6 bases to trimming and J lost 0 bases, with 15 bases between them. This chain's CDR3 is CASSPGRSFSYEQYF. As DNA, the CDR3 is TGTGCCAGCAGCCCAGGGAGGTCTTTCTCCTACGAGCAGTACTTC.

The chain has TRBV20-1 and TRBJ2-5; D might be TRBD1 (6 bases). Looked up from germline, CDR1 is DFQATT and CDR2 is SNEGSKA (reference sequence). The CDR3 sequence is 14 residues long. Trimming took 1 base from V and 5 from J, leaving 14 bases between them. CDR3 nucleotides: TGCAGTGCTAGAGGGGGACATTCCGGGGAGACCCAGTACTTC. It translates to CSARGGHSGETQYF.

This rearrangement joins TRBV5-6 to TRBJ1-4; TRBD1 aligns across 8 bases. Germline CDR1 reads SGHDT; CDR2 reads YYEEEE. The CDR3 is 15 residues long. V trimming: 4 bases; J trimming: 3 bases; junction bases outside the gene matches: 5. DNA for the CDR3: TGTGCCAGCAGCCTTACACAGGGGGCTAATGAAAAACTGTTTTTT. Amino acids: CASSLTQGANEKLFF.

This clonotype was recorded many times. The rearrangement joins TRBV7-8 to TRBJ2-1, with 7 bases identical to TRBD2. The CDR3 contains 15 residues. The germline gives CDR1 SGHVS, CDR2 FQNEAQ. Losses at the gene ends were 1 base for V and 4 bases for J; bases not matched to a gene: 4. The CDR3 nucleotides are TGTGCCAGCAGCTTAGTGGGGGGAGGGTACAATGAGCAGTTCTTC. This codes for CASSLVGGGYNEQFF.

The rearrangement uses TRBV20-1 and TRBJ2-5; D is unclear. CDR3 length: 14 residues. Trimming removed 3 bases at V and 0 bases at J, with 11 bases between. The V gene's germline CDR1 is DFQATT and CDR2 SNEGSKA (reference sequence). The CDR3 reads CSASEHWYQETQYF. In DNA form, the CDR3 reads TGCAGTGCTAGCGAGCACTGGTACCAAGAGACCCAGTACTTC.

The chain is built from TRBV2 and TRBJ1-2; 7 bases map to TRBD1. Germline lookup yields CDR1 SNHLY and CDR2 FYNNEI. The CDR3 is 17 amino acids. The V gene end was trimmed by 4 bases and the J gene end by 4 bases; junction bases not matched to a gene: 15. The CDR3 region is CASSVRDSPITSYGYTF. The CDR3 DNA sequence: TGTGCCAGCAGTGTGAGGGACAGCCCCATAACTAGCTATGGCTACACCTTC.

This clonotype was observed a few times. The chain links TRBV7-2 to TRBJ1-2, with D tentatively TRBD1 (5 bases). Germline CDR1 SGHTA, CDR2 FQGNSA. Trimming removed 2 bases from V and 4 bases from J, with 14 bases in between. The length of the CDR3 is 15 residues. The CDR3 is CASSLPETGSYGYTF. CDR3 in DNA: TGTGCCAGCAGCTTACCCGAAACAGGATCCTATGGCTACACCTTC.

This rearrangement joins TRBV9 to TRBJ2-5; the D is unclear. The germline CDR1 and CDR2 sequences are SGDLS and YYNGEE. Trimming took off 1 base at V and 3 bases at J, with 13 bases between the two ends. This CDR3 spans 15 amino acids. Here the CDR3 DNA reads TGTGCCAGCAGCGTAACCTCTCGCCGGGAAGAGACCCAGTACTTC. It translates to CASSVTSRREETQYF.

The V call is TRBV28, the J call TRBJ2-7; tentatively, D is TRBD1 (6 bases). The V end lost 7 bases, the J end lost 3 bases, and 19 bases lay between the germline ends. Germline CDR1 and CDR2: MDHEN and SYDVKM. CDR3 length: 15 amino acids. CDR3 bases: TGTGCCAGCACCCCTCCGACAGGCTTTGACTACGAGCAGTACTTC. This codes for CASTPPTGFDYEQYF.

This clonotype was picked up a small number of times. The CDR3 spells CASSYHHGDRLYGYTF. In DNA, the CDR3 is TGTGCCAGCAGTTACCACCATGGGGACAGGCTCTATGGCTACACCTTC. The chain is built from TRBV6-5 and TRBJ1-2; 8 bases align to TRBD1. The germline CDR1 and CDR2 sequences are MNHEY and SVGAGI. V gave up 2 bases and J gave up 4 bases; unmatched junction bases: 9. This CDR3 is built from 16 residues.

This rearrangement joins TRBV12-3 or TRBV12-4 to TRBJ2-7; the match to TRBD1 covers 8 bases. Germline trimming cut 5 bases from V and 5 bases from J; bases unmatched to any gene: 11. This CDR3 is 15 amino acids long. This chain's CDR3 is CASSPRRTGRNEQYF. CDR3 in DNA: TGTGCCAGCAGTCCCAGAAGGACAGGGCGGAACGAGCAGTACTTC.